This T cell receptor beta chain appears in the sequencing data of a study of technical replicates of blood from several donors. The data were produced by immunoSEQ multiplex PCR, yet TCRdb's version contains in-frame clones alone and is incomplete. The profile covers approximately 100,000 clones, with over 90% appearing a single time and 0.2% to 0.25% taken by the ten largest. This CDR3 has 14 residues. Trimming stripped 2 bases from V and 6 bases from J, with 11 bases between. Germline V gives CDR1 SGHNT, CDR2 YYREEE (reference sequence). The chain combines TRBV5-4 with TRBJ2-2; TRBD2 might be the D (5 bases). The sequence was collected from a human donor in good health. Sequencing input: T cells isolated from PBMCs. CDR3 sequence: CASSFWSGAGELFF. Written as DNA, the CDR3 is TGTGCCAGCAGCTTTTGGAGCGGCGCCGGGGAGCTGTTTTTT.